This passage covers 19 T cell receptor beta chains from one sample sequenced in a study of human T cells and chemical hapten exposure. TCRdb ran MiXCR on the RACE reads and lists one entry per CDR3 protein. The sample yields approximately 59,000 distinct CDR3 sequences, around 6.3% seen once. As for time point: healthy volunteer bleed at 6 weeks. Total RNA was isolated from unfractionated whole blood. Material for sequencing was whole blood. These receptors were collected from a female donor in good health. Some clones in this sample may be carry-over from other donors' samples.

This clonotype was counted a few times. This chain's CDR3 is CSASTSASTDTQYF. Written as DNA, the CDR3 is TGCAGTGCTAGCACTAGCGCCAGCACAGATACGCAGTATTTT. V is TRBV20-1 and J is TRBJ2-3; 7 bases align to TRBD2. With V trimmed by 3 bases and J by 0 bases, 3 bases remained unmatched. The CDR3 has 14 amino acids. Germline V gene lookup returns CDR1 DFQATT and CDR2 SNEGSKA (reference sequence).

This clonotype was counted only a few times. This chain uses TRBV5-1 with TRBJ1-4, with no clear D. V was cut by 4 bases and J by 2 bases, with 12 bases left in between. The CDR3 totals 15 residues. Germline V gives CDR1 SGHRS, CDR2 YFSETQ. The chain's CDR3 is CASSPDGRTNEKLFF. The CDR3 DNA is TGCGCCAGCAGCCCGGATGGACGGACTAATGAAAAACTGTTTTTT.

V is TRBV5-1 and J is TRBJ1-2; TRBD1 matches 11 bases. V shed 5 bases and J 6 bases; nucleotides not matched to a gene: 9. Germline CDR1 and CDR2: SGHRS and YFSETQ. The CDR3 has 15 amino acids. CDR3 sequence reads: CASSSDRGRYNGYTF. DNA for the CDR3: TGCGCCAGCAGTTCGGACAGGGGGCGATACAATGGCTACACCTTC.

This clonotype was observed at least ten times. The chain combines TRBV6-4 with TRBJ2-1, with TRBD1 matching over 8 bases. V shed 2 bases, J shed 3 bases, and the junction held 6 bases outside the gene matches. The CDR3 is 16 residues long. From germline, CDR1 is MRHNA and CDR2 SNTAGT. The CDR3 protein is CASSDTDRVDYNEQFF. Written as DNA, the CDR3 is TGTGCCAGCAGTGACACGGACAGGGTCGACTACAATGAGCAGTTCTTC.

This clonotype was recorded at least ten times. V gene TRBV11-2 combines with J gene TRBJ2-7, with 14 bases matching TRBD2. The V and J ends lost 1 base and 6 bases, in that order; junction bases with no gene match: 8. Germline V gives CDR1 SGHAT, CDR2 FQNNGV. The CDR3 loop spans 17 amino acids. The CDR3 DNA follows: TGTGCCAGCAGCTTAGCCAGACTAGCGGGAGGGCCTAGCGAGCAGTACTTC. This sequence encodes CASSLARLAGGPSEQYF.

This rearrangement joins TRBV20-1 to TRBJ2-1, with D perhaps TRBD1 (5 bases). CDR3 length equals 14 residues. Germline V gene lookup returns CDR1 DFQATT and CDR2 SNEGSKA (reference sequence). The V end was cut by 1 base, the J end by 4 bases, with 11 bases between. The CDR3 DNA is TGCAGTGCTAGAGGGTCGGACATTTACAATGAGCAGTTCTTC. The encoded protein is CSARGSDIYNEQFF.

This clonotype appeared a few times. This CDR3 is CASSLLGQEYLYEQYF. The DNA for the CDR3 is TGTGCCAGCAGCTTGTTAGGACAGGAGTATCTTTACGAGCAGTACTTC. The chain employs TRBV7-8 and TRBJ2-7, with TRBD1 identical over 7 bases. This CDR3 has 16 amino acids. Germline V CDR1 and CDR2: SGHVS, FQNEAQ. Unmatched junction bases numbered 12, after V lost 3 bases and J lost 4 bases.

CDR3 nucleotide sequence: TGTGCCAGTAGCGCCCCCCTAAATGAGCAGTTCTTC. Residues: CASSAPLNEQFF. The chain employs TRBV19 and TRBJ2-1; D is ambiguous. The germline gives CDR1 LNHDA, CDR2 SQIVND (reference sequence). V lost 6 bases and J lost 7, with 10 bases in between. The length of the CDR3 is 12 residues.

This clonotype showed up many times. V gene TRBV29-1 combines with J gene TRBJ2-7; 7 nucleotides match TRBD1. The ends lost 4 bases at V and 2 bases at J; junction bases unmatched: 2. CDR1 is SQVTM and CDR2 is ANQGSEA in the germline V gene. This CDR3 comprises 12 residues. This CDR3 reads CSVGQGAYEQYF. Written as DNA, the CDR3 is TGCAGCGTTGGGCAGGGGGCCTACGAGCAGTACTTC.

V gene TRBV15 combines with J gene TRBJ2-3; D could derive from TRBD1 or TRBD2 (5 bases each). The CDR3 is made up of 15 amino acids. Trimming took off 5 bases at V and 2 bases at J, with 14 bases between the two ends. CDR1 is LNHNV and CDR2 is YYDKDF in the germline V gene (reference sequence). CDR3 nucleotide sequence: TGTGCCACCAGCTGGGACCAAACCTTCACAGATACGCAGTATTTT. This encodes CATSWDQTFTDTQYF.

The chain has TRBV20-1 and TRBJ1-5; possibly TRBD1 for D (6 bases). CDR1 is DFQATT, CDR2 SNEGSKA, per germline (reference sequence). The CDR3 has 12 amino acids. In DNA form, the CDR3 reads TGCGCACACCGGGGGGCTGGTCAGCCCCAGCATTTT. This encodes CAHRGAGQPQHF.

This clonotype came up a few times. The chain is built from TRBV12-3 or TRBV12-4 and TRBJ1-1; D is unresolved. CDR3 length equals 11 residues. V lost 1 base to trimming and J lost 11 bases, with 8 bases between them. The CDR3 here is CASSLGGSAFF. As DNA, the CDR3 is TGTGCCAGCAGTTTAGGAGGATCGGCTTTCTTT.

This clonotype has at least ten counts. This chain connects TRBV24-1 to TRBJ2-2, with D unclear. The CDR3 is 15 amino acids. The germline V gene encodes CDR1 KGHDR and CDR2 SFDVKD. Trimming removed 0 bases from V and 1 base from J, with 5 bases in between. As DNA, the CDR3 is TGTGCCACCAGTGATTTGCACAAGAACACCGGGGAGCTGTTTTTT. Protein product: CATSDLHKNTGELFF.

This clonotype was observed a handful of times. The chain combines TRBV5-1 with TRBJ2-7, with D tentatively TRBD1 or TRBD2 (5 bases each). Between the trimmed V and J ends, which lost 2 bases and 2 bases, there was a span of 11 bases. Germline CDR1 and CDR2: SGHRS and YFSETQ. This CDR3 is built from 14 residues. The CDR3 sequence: CASSLRDGPYEQYF. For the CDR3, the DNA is TGCGCCAGCAGCTTAAGGGACGGACCCTACGAGCAGTACTTC. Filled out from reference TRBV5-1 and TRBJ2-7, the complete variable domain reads KAGVTQTPRYLIKTRGQQVTLSCSPISGHRSVSWYQQTPGQGLQFLFEYFSETQRNKGNFPGRFSGRQFSNSRSEMNVSTLELGDSALYLCASSLRDGPYEQYFGPGTRLTVT.

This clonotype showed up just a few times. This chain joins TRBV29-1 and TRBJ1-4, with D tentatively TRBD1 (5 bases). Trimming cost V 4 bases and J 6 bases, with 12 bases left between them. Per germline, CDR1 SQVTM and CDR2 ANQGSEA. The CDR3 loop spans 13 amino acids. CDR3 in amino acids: CSVGQGKDEKLFF. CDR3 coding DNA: TGCAGCGTTGGTCAGGGCAAGGATGAAAAACTGTTTTTT.

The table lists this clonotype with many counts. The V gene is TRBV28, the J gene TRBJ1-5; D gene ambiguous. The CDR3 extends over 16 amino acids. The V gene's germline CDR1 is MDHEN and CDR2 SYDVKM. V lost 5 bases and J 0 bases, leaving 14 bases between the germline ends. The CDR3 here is CASSPPGPPSNQPQHF. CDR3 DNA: TGTGCCAGCAGTCCTCCCGGACCGCCTAGCAATCAGCCCCAGCATTTT.

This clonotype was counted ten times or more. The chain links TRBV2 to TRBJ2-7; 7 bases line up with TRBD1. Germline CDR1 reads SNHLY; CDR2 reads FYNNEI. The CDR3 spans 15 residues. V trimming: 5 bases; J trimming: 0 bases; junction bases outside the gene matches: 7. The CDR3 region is CASSPLTGSSYEQYF. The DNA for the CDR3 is TGTGCCAGCAGTCCCTTGACAGGGTCCTCCTACGAGCAGTACTTC. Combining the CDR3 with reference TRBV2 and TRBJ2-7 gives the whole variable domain EPEVTQTPSHQVTQMGQEVILRCVPISNHLYFYWYRQILGQKVEFLVSFYNNEISEKSEIFDDQFSVERPDGSNFTLKIRSTKLEDSAMYFCASSPLTGSSYEQYFGPGTRLTVT.

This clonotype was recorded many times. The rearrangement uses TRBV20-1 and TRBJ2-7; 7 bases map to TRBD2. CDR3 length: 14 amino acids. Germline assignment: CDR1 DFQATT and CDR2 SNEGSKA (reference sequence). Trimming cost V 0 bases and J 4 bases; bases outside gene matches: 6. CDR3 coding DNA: TGCAGTGCTAGAGAAATGGCTAGCGGTTACGAGCAGTACTTC. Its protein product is CSAREMASGYEQYF.

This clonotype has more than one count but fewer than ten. The CDR3 here is CAIGVMVEVYEQYF. CDR3 bases: TGTGCCATCGGGGTTATGGTTGAGGTCTACGAGCAGTACTTC. The chain employs TRBV28 and TRBJ2-7, with a weak D call TRBD2 (5 bases). Per germline, CDR1 MDHEN and CDR2 SYDVKM. Trimming took off 10 bases at V and 3 bases at J, with 19 bases between the two ends. This CDR3 has 14 residues.